This paragraph covers one T cell receptor beta chain sequence. Sequenced by immunoSEQ multiplex PCR; TCRdb stores in-frame clones only, minus some. This table has 270,000 or so clones, around nine tenths appearing once. The record originates from a study of blood T cell repertoires in COVID-19. Germline trimming cut 1 base from V and 4 bases from J; bases unmatched to any gene: 9. CDR3 size: 16 residues. Per germline, CDR1 SGHRS and CDR2 YFSETQ. The chain combines TRBV5-1 with TRBJ1-2, with 8 bases matching TRBD1. The sample comprised peripheral blood. The TCR sequence derives from a woman in her thirties with COVID-19, enrolled during active disease. In DNA, the CDR3 is TGCGCCAGCAGCTTGTTCCCAGGGGGCGCAAGCTATGGCTACACCTTC. Protein sequence: CASSLFPGGASYGYTF.